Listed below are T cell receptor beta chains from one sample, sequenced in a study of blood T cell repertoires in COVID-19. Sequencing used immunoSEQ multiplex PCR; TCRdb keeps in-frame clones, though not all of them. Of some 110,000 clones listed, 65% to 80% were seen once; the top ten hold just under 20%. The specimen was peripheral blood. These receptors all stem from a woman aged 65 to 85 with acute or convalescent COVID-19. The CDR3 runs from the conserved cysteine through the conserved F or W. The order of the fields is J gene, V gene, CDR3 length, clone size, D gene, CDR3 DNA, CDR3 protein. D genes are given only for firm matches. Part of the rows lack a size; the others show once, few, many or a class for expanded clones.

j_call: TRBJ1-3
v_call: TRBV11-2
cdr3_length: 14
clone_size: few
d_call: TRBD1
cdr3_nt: TGTGCCAGCAGCCCGGACAGGCTCGGAAACACCATATATTTT
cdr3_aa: CASSPDRLGNTIYF

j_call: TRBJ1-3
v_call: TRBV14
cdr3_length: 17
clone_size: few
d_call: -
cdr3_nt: TGTGCCAGCAGCCACCGTGGTGGAGCAGGGTATGGAAACACCATATATTTT
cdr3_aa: CASSHRGGAGYGNTIYF

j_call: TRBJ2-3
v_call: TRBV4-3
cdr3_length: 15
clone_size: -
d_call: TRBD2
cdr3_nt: TGCGCCAGCAGCGCCACGGGGGGGCCCACAGATACGCAGTATTTT
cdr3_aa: CASSATGGPTDTQYF

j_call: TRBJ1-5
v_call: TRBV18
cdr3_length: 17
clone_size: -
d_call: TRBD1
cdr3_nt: TGTGCCAGCTCTCCCGGGACAGGGGGCACCTCGGGGCAGCCCCAGCATTTT
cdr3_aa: CASSPGTGGTSGQPQHF

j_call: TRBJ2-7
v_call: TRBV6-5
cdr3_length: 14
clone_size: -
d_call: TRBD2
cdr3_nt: TGTGCCAGCAACCCTAGCGGGAGCTCCTACGAGCAGTACTTC
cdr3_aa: CASNPSGSSYEQYF

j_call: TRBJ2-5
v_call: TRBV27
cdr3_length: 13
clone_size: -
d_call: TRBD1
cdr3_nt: TGTGCCAGCGCCAGGGACAGGTCGGAGACCCAGTACTTC
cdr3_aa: CASARDRSETQYF

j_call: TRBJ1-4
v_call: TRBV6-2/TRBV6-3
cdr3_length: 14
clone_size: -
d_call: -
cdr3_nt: TGTGCCAGCAGTTACGGACAGTCGGGCGAAAAACTGTTTTTT
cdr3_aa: CASSYGQSGEKLFF

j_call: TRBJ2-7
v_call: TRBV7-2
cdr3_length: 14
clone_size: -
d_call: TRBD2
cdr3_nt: TGTGCCAGCAGTCCCGGGGGGTCAGCCTACGAGCAGTACTTC
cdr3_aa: CASSPGGSAYEQYF

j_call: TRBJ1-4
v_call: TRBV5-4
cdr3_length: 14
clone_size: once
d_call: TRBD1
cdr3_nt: TGTGCCAGCAGCTCACCGGGACAGAATGAAAAACTGTTTTTT
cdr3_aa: CASSSPGQNEKLFF

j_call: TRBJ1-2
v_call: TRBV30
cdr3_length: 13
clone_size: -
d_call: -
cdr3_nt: TGTGCCTGGGACTTCAAGGGCGGGAATGGCTACACCTTC
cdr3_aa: CAWDFKGGNGYTF

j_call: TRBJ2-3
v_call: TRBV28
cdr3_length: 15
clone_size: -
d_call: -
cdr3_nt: TGTGCCAGCGGTTCGGTGGGGCGCGGGGCAGATACGCAGTATTTT
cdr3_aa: CASGSVGRGADTQYF

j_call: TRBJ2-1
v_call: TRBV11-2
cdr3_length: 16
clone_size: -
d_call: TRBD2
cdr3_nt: TGTGCCAGCAGCCCACAGCTAGCGGGGGGGCGTAATGAGCAGTTCTTC
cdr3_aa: CASSPQLAGGRNEQFF

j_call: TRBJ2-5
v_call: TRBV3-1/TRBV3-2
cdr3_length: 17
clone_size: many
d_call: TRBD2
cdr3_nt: TGTGCCAGCAGCCCTCCTAGCGGGGGGAGCGTCCAAGAGACCCAGTACTTC
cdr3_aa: CASSPPSGGSVQETQYF

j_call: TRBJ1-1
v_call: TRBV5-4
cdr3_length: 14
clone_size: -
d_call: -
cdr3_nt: TGTGCCAGCAGCTTGTTCCGGGTTCGGACTGAAGCTTTCTTT
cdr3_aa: CASSLFRVRTEAFF

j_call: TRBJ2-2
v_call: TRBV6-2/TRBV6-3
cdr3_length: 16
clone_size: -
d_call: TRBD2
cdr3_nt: TGTGCCAGCAGTCGCCGGACTAGCGGGGGCGTCGGGGAGCTGTTTTTT
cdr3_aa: CASSRRTSGGVGELFF

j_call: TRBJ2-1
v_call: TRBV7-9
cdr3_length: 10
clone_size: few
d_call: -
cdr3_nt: TGTGCCATCACGCTCAATGAGCAGTTCTTC
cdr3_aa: CAITLNEQFF

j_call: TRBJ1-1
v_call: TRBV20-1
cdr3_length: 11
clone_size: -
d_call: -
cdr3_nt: TGCAGTGCTAGCCTAATGGCTGAAGCTTTCTTT
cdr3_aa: CSASLMAEAFF

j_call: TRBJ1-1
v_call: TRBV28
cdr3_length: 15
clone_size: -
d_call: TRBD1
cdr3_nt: TGTGCCAGCAGTGTAACCGGGACAGTGGACACTGAAGCTTTCTTT
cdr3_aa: CASSVTGTVDTEAFF

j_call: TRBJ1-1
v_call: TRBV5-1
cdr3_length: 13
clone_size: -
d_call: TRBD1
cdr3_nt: TGCGCCAGCAGCTTGGGACAGGGCGCTGAAGCTTTCTTT
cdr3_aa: CASSLGQGAEAFF

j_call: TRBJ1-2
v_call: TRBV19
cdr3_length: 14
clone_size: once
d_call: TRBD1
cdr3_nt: TGTGCCAGTAGTAGCGACAGGGCTCGCTATGGCTACACCTTC
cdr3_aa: CASSSDRARYGYTF

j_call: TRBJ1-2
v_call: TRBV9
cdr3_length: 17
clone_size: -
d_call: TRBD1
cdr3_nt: TGTGCCAGCAGCCCCTGGACAGGGGGCGAGGGAAACTATGGCTACACCTTC
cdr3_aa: CASSPWTGGEGNYGYTF

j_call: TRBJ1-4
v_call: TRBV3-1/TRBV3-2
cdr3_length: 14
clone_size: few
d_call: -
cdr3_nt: TGTGCCAGCAGCCAAGGAGCGACTAATGAAAAACTGTTTTTT
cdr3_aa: CASSQGATNEKLFF

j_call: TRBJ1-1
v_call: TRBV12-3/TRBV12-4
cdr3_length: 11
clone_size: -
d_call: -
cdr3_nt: TGTGCCAGCAGTGTCACAGGGGAAGCTTTCTTT
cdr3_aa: CASSVTGEAFF